This TCR beta chain was identified in a study of cytotoxic CD8 clonotypes in ibrutinib-treated CLL. The overall study: Timing of response sample collection was a median about twelve months after treatment start, with a range of 6 to 36. General study findings and limits: Clonality increased at ibrutinib response, then returned toward baseline at progression. Sustained-remission and progressing patients diverged in sampling times.

Germline CDR1 MNHNS, CDR2 SASEGT. Trimming shortened V by 7 bases and J by 0 bases, and 12 bases separated the two germline ends. The CDR3 consists of 14 residues. Concerning this clone: Antigen specificity is unknown.

TCRdb's copy holds only in-frame clones and misses some; the assay was immunoSEQ multiplex PCR. This sample carries 250,000 or so clones, around 70% of them seen once, and the ten largest clones take 15%. The J gene is TRBJ1-2, the V gene TRBV6-1; D possibly corresponds to TRBD1 (6 bases). This receptor was identified in a human donor with chronic lymphocytic leukemia. The sequences come from PBMCs, collected after 24 months of ibrutinib treatment. As DNA, the CDR3 is TGTGCCAGCAATTCCCGGACAGCTAACTATGGCTACACCTTC. Translation: CASNSRTANYGYTF.